This T cell receptor beta chain was profiled in a study of cytomegalovirus exposure and HLA in healthy donors. The PCR had 60 Vbeta and 13 Jbeta primers. Using immunoSEQ multiplex PCR, the repertoire was profiled, and TCRdb retains in-frame clones only, with some absent. The repertoire consists of more than 95,000 clones, with 80% occurring once and the leading ten covering approximately 10%. Germline CDR1 SGHNT, CDR2 YYREEE (reference sequence). This CDR3 has 15 amino acids. V lost 3 bases, J lost 4 bases, and 11 bases lay in between. The sequence derives from a man aged 25-40 years in good health and CMV-seropositive. Sequenced input: PBMCs. The chain links TRBV5-4 to TRBJ1-6, with D uncertain. The CDR3: CASSSSTRYNSPLHF. The DNA for the CDR3 is TGTGCCAGCAGCTCTTCGACTAGGTATAATTCACCCCTCCACTTT. Full variable domain (remainder filled in from reference TRBV5-4 and TRBJ1-6): ETGVTQSPTHLIKTRGQQVTLRCSSQSGHNTVSWYQQALGQGPQFIFQYYREEENGRGNFPPRFSGLQFPNYSSELNVNALELDDSALYLCASSSSTRYNSPLHFGNGTRLTVT.